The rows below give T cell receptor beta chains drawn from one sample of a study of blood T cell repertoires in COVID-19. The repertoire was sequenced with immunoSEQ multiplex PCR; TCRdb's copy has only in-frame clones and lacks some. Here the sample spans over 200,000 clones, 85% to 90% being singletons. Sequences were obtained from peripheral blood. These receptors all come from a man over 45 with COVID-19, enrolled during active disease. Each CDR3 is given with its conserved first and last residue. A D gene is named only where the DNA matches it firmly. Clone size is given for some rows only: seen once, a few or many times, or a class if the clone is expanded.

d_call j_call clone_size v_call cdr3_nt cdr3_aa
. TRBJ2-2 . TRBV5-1 TGCGCCAGCAGCTTGTCATGGCAGGGGTCCTTCGGGGAGCTGTTTTTT CASSLSWQGSFGELFF
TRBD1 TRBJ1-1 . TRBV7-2 TGTGCCAGCAGCTCAACCACAGGGGGTAGTGAAGCTTTCTTT CASSSTTGGSEAFF
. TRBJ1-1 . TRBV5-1 TGCGCCAGCAGCCCGGACTCTTCGAACACTGAAGCTTTCTTT CASSPDSSNTEAFF
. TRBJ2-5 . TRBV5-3 TGTGCCAGAAGCTTGTATCGGTCAGAGACCCAGTACTTC CARSLYRSETQYF
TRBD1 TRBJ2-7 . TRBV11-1 TGTGCCAGCAGCTTAGACAGGGGTCCCTACGAGCAGTACTTC CASSLDRGPYEQYF
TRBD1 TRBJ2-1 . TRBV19 TGTGCCAGTAGTATAAACAGGGGGTCCCTCTACAATGAGCAGTTCTTC CASSINRGSLYNEQFF
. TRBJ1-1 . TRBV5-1 TGCGCCAGCAGCCCGGACACTTACACTGAAGCTTTCTTT CASSPDTYTEAFF
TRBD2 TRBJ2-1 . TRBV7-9 TGTGCCAGCAGCAAGAGAGCGGGGGGGAACAATGAGCAGTTCTTC CASSKRAGGNNEQFF
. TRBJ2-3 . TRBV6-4 TGTGCCAGCAGTGACTCGTGGGGAGCAGATACGCAGTATTTT CASSDSWGADTQYF
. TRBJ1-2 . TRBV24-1 TGTGCCACCAGTGTGGGGCCTAACTATGGCTACACCTTC CATSVGPNYGYTF
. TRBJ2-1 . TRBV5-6 TGTGCCAGCAGCCTGACTGGGTCCTACAATGAGCAGTTCTTC CASSLTGSYNEQFF
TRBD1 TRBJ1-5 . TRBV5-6 TGTGCCAGCAGCTTTTTTGCCGGGACAGACAATCAGCCCCAGCATTTT CASSFFAGTDNQPQHF
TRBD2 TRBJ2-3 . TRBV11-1 TGTGCCAGCAGCATAGGGACTAGCGGGCCCACAGATACGCAGTATTTT CASSIGTSGPTDTQYF
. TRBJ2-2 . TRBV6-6 TGTGCCAGCAGTCGCACCGGGCAGGGGACCGGGGAGCTGTTTTTT CASSRTGQGTGELFF
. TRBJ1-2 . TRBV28 TGTGCCAGCAGTCTAACACCCGCACAGGGAGATGGCTACACCTTC CASSLTPAQGDGYTF
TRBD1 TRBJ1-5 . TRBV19 TGTGCCAGTAGTGGGACAGGGGGAGGTCAGCCCCAGCATTTT CASSGTGGGQPQHF
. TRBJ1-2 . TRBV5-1 TGCGCCAGCAGCTTTGAGGGAACGGATGGCTACACCTTC CASSFEGTDGYTF
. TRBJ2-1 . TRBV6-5 TGTGCCAGCACCTCCAGGGTGAACAATGAGCAGTTCTTC CASTSRVNNEQFF
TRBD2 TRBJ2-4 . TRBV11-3 TGTGCCAGCAGCCATAGCGGGAGTCGGAACATTCAGTACTTC CASSHSGSRNIQYF
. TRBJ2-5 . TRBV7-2 TGTGCCAGCAGCTTGCCGCGACTGTTCCAAGAGACCCAGTACTTC CASSLPRLFQETQYF
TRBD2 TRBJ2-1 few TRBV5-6 TGTGCCAGCAGCTCACCCGGGGGGGTTAGGAATGAGCAGTTCTTC CASSSPGGVRNEQFF
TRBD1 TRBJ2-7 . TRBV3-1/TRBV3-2 TGTGCCAGCAGCCCGGGGAGGGACAGGGCGTCCTACGAGCAGTACTTC CASSPGRDRASYEQYF
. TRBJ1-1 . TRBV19 TGTGCCAGTAGTATTGCAGTGTCGAACACTGAAGCTTTCTTT CASSIAVSNTEAFF
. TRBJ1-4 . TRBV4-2 TGTGCCAGCAGCCAAGATTTACCAGGGGCTGTCGGGGAAAAACTGTTTTTT CASSQDLPGAVGEKLFF
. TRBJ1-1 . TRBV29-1 TGCAGCGTTGAAGATCCCCCGGGTCTTGGCACTGAAGCTTTCTTT CSVEDPPGLGTEAFF
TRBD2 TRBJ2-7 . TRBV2 TGTGCCAGCAGTGAAGGACTAGCGGGAGACTCCTACGAGCAGTACTTC CASSEGLAGDSYEQYF
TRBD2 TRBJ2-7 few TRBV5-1 TGCGCCAGCAGCTTGATCGCGACGGGAGGTACCTACGAGCAGTACTTC CASSLIATGGTYEQYF
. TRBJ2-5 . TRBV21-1 TGTGCCAGCAGCAAATCGGGACTACGGGACAGGGGGCGCCTCCAAGAGACCCAGTACTTC CASSKSGLRDRGRLQETQYF
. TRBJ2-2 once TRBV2 TGTGCCAGCAGGAACGAAGCATCCGGGGAGCTGTTTTTT CASRNEASGELFF
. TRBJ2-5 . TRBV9 TGTGCCAGCAGCTCCGAGAGGCGGGGCGGTGAGACCCAGTACTTC CASSSERRGGETQYF
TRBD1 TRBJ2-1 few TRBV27 TGTGCCAGCAGCCCCACGACAGGGATGATGGGGGATGGCAATGAGCAGTTCTTC CASSPTTGMMGDGNEQFF
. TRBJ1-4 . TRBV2 TGTGCCAGCAGTTGGGAGGAAAAACTGTTTTTT CASSWEEKLFF
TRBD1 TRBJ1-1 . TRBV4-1 TGCGCCAGCAGCCAAGTGGGGAAAGGACAGGCCACTGAAGCTTTCTTT CASSQVGKGQATEAFF
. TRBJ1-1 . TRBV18 TGTGCCAGCTCTCAAACCCAGGAATTGAACACTGAAGCTTTCTTT CASSQTQELNTEAFF
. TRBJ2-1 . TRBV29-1 TGCAGCGTTGAAGACCCCCTTGTACGGGACAATGAGCAGTTCTTC CSVEDPLVRDNEQFF